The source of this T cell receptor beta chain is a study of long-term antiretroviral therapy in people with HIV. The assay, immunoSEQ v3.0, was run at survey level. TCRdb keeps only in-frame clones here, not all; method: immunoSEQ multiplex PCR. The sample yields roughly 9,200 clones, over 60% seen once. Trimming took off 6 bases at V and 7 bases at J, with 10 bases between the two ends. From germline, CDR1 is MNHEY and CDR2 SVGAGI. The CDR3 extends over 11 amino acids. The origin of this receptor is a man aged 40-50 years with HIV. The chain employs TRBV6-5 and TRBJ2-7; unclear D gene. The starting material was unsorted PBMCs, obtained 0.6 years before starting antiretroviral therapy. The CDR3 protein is CASSPGREQYF. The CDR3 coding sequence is TGTGCCAGCAGCCCTGGAAGGGAGCAGTACTTC.